These 14 T cell receptor beta chains share one sample of origin, sequenced in a study of T cells in Graves' hyperthyroidism and ophthalmopathy. Authors of the study amplified TCR beta CDR3 regions from RNA transcripts. Initially, a first-round RT-PCR of the TCR CDR3 employed the HTBI primer set. TCRdb used MiXCR to reprocess the multiplex PCR reads, holding one entry per CDR3 protein. The sample lists more than 250,000 distinct CDR3 sequences, 15% occurring once. Sample: blood. The receptors derive from a woman aged 50 to 65 with Graves' hyperthyroidism that later progressed to Graves' ophthalmopathy.

This clonotype showed up just a few times. V is TRBV19 and J is TRBJ2-1, with TRBD2 identical over 8 bases. In germline, CDR1 is LNHDA, CDR2 SQIVND (reference sequence). The CDR3 runs 15 residues. With 7 bases clipped from V and 0 bases from J, the junction kept 5 bases outside the gene matches. CDR3 sequence: CASTKRELSYNEQFF. The CDR3 DNA follows: TGTGCCAGTACTAAGCGGGAGCTCTCCTACAATGAGCAGTTCTTC.

There are many counts of this clonotype. The V call is TRBV7-9, the J call TRBJ2-7; weak D call: TRBD1 (6 bases). Trimming removed 5 bases at V and 2 bases at J, with 13 bases between. Germline V gene sequence: CDR1 SEHNR, CDR2 FQNEAQ (reference sequence). The CDR3 runs to 14 residues. The CDR3 DNA is TGTGCCAGCAGCAACAGGGACACCCCCTACGAGCAGTACTTC. It translates to CASSNRDTPYEQYF.

The chain has TRBV6-1 and TRBJ2-5; D is undetermined. V was shortened by 5 bases and J by 0 bases, with 7 bases between the two germline ends. In germline, CDR1 is MNHNS, CDR2 SASEGT. The length of the CDR3 is 13 residues. CDR3 DNA: TGTGCCAGCAGTCCCGCCGACCAAGAGACCCAGTACTTC. Its translation: CASSPADQETQYF.

This clonotype was seen ten or more times. The gene calls are TRBV30 and TRBJ2-3; D not resolved. CDR3 length: 14 residues. The V gene's germline CDR1 is GTSNPN and CDR2 SVGIG (reference sequence). V was shortened by 7 bases and J by 0 bases, with 14 bases between the two germline ends. The CDR3 coding sequence is TGTGCCTTTCAGATACAATCCAGCACAGATACGCAGTATTTT. Its protein is CAFQIQSSTDTQYF.

The rearrangement joins TRBV2 to TRBJ2-1, with TRBD2 matching 12 bases. Germline V gene sequence: CDR1 SNHLY, CDR2 FYNNEI. The J segment lost 1 base and the V segment lost 2 bases, leaving 3 bases of the junction unmatched. The CDR3 extends over 17 amino acids. CDR3 DNA sequence: TGTGCCAGCAGTGAATGGCTAGCGGGAGGGTCCTACAATGAGCAGTTCTTC. It encodes CASSEWLAGGSYNEQFF.

This clonotype was counted between two and nine times. The CDR3 loop is CAISETERNTGELFF. The CDR3 DNA sequence: TGTGCCATCAGTGAAACAGAGAGGAACACCGGGGAGCTGTTTTTT. The V call is TRBV10-3, the J call TRBJ2-2; D remains unclear. This CDR3 has 15 residues. V lost 3 bases and J 1 base, leaving 9 bases between the germline ends. The V gene's germline CDR1 is ENHRY and CDR2 SYGVKD.

This chain uses TRBV5-1 with TRBJ2-3; D not certain. This CDR3 region has 13 residues. V lost 6 bases, J lost 2 bases, and 10 bases lay in between. The germline gives CDR1 SGHRS, CDR2 YFSETQ. The DNA of the CDR3 is TGCGCCAGCAAAGCCCCCAACACAGATACGCAGTATTTT. Protein: CASKAPNTDTQYF.

The chain couples TRBV2 to TRBJ2-5; TRBD2 might be the D (6 bases). CDR3 length equals 15 residues. CDR1 is SNHLY, CDR2 FYNNEI, per germline. Deletions cut 6 bases from V and 1 base from J, with 15 bases between. The CDR3 spells CASSGQGTPQETQYF. The CDR3 bases are TGTGCCAGCAGCGGTCAAGGGACTCCCCAAGAGACCCAGTACTTC.

The V gene is TRBV6-1, the J gene TRBJ2-2, with TRBD2 as a possible D gene (6 bases). The CDR3 contains 14 residues. The V gene's germline CDR1 is MNHNS and CDR2 SASEGT. Between the trimmed V and J ends, which lost 6 bases and 5 bases, there was a span of 13 bases. The CDR3 protein is CASSLHGGTGELFF. The CDR3 DNA reads as TGTGCCAGCAGCCTACACGGGGGTACCGGGGAGCTGTTTTTT.

As to this clonotype: Being one base from a much bigger clone, this may be a read error. J is TRBJ2-3 and V is TRBV6-1; weak D call: TRBD2 (6 bases). The germline V gene encodes CDR1 MNHNS and CDR2 SASEGT. The CDR3 has 12 amino acids. The chain's CDR3 is CVTRSGSDTQYF. As DNA, the CDR3 is TGTGTCACCAGGAGCGGGTCAGATACGCAGTATTTT.

This clonotype appeared many times. The chain links TRBV3-1 to TRBJ1-2, with a possible D match to TRBD1 (6 bases). CDR3 size: 14 residues. Per germline, CDR1 LGHDT and CDR2 YNNKEL (reference sequence). Between the trimmed V and J ends, which lost 4 bases and 2 bases, there was a span of 11 bases. The CDR3 sequence: CASSPGQPNYGYTF. The CDR3 nucleotides read TGTGCCAGCAGCCCGGGACAACCCAACTATGGCTACACCTTC. The full variable domain, its missing parts supplied by reference TRBV3-1 and TRBJ1-2, is DTAVSQTPKYLVTQMGNDKSIKCEQNLGHDTMYWYKQDSKKFLKIMFSYNNKELIINETVPNRFSPKSPDKAHLNLHINSLELGDSAVYFCASSPGQPNYGYTFGSGTRLTVV.

This chain joins TRBV6-5 and TRBJ2-7; possibly TRBD1 for D (6 bases). Germline CDR1 MNHEY, CDR2 SVGAGI. The V gene lost 2 bases and the J gene lost 2 bases, with 13 bases spanning the gap. This CDR3 has 15 residues. CDR3 region: CASSYTRTATYEQYF. The CDR3 DNA reads as TGTGCCAGCAGTTACACCCGGACAGCTACCTACGAGCAGTACTTC.

This clonotype was recorded at least ten times. The J gene is TRBJ1-1, the V gene TRBV3-1; possibly TRBD1 for D (5 bases). V was cut by 4 bases and J by 7 bases, with 13 bases left in between. Germline-derived CDR1 and CDR2 are LGHDT and YNNKEL (reference sequence). This CDR3 comprises 13 residues. The CDR3 bases are TGTGCCAGCAGCCCCGGACTGGGGGATGAAGCTTTCTTT. Encoded protein: CASSPGLGDEAFF.

This clonotype has a handful of counts. This rearrangement joins TRBV10-3 to TRBJ2-5; 11 bases line up with TRBD2. The CDR3 has 15 amino acids. Germline lookup yields CDR1 ENHRY and CDR2 SYGVKD. Losses at the gene ends were 11 bases for V and 2 bases for J; bases not matched to a gene: 10. The chain's CDR3 is CAGGDGTSGQETQYF. The DNA for the CDR3 is TGTGCCGGAGGGGACGGGACTAGCGGACAAGAGACCCAGTACTTC.